This paragraph covers one T cell receptor (beta chain) sequence. Data came from immunoSEQ multiplex PCR; TCRdb stores just in-frame clones and leaves some out. The repertoire includes around 100,000 clones, roughly 80% of them detected once, and 4.8% sits in the top ten. This sample was included in a study of blood T cell repertoires in COVID-19. The V gene's germline CDR1 is SGHNT and CDR2 YYREEE (reference sequence). V lost 0 bases to trimming and J lost 0 bases, with 12 bases between them. CDR3 length equals 16 residues. The TCR sequence derives from a man between 60 and 70 years old with acute or convalescent COVID-19. This chain uses TRBV5-4 with TRBJ2-5; unclear D gene. The sample comprised peripheral blood. DNA for the CDR3: TGTGCCAGCAGCTTGGCCGCGGTGGCAGACCAAGAGACCCAGTACTTC. It codes for CASSLAAVADQETQYF.